The present TCR beta chain was sequenced within a study of monozygotic twins with inflammatory bowel disease. With the 5' RACE reads reprocessed, TCRdb shows one record per CDR3 protein and no DNA. The sample data list approximately 400,000 distinct CDR3 sequences. In the case of this clonotype: Its antigen is not known.

Study-wide points: Discordant twins showed the same repertoire similarity as concordant twins, possibly from limited power.

This CDR3 spans 21 amino acids. Per germline, CDR1 SGDLS and CDR2 YYNGEE. The clonotype comes from a human donor with ulcerative colitis or Crohn's disease, or a healthy co-twin of an affected twin (not recorded which). V gene TRBV9 combines with J gene TRBJ2-6; TCRdb names TRBD1, which stays unverified in the absence of DNA. Sequenced: blood. This CDR3 reads CASSVASRGAGGLAGANVLTF.